These T cell receptor beta chains were read from a single sample in a study of cytomegalovirus exposure and HLA in healthy donors. Profiled with immunoSEQ multiplex PCR; TCRdb holds only in-frame clones, not every one. The sample yields about 110,000 clones, more than 60% seen once. Sample: PBMCs. The receptors come from a woman in her forties in good health and CMV-seronegative. Each CDR3 is given with its conserved first and last residue. The D gene is left open where the match is weak. Clone size is stated in some rows and not others, as once, few, many or a class when expanded.

j_call	clone_size	d_call	v_call	cdr3_nt	cdr3_aa
TRBJ2-7	.	.	TRBV6-5	TGTGCCAGCAGTGAAGGACAGACTTGGGTGCAGTACTTC	CASSEGQTWVQYF
TRBJ1-1	.	.	TRBV28	TGTGCCAGCAGTTTATGGACAGTGAACACTGAAGCTTTCTTT	CASSLWTVNTEAFF
TRBJ2-2	.	.	TRBV19	TGTGCCAGTAGTATGGGTAGCGGCAATTTGGGGGAGCTGTTTTTT	CASSMGSGNLGELFF
TRBJ2-2	.	.	TRBV6-4	TGTGCCAGCAGTGAAGGGGCAGGATCGAACACCGGGGAGCTGTTTTTT	CASSEGAGSNTGELFF
TRBJ2-1	once	.	TRBV4-2	TGTGCCAGCAGCCAAGATCTGGGGGGGGCCAATGAGCAGTTCTTC	CASSQDLGGANEQFF
TRBJ2-3	.	TRBD1	TRBV4-2	TGTGCCAGCAGCCGACAGGGGGGATACGTGGATACGCAGTATTTT	CASSRQGGYVDTQYF
TRBJ1-2	few	.	TRBV29-1	TGCAGCGTTGGCTTCCCCTCGACGGGAGGCTACACCTTC	CSVGFPSTGGYTF
TRBJ2-7	.	.	TRBV30	TGTGCCTGGAGTGTAGGGGCAGGTGAAGAGCAGTACTTC	CAWSVGAGEEQYF
TRBJ1-2	.	TRBD1	TRBV29-1	TGCAGCGCCGAGCGACAGGGGATAAACTATGGCTACACCTTC	CSAERQGINYGYTF
TRBJ2-3	.	.	TRBV7-3	TGTGCCAGCAGCTTAAATGGGGGGGATACGCAGTATTTT	CASSLNGGDTQYF
TRBJ1-1	.	.	TRBV2	TGTGCCAGCAGCTCCGACAGCCACGAAGCTTTCTTT	CASSSDSHEAFF
TRBJ1-5	.	.	TRBV16	TGTGCCAGCACCACGACATCCAATCAGCCCCAGCATTTT	CASTTTSNQPQHF
TRBJ1-1	.	.	TRBV5-1	TGCGCCAGCAGCTTTGCGGGGGCTGGGGCTGAAGCTTTCTTT	CASSFAGAGAEAFF
TRBJ2-1	few	TRBD2	TRBV7-6	TGTGCCAGCAGCTTAGGGCGGGAGCGGGAGCAGTTCTTC	CASSLGREREQFF
TRBJ1-2	once	TRBD1	TRBV27	TGTGCCAGCAGTCCACGGGACAGGGGAGTTCCCCGTCGGAGAGGCTACACCTTC	CASSPRDRGVPRRRGYTF
TRBJ1-1	.	TRBD1	TRBV6-1	TGTGCCAGCATAAGAGGTTGGGGACAGTCCACTGAAGCTTTCTTT	CASIRGWGQSTEAFF
TRBJ2-3	.	.	TRBV4-3	TGCGCCAGCAGGAAGAGACAGGGCACAGATACGCAGTATTTT	CASRKRQGTDTQYF
TRBJ1-5	.	.	TRBV27	TGTGCCAGCAGTTGGGCAGGCGGGGGCAATCAGCCCCAGCATTTT	CASSWAGGGNQPQHF
TRBJ1-2	.	.	TRBV28	TGTGCCAGCAGTTTAGGTCCCCGGGTCACCTTC	CASSLGPRVTF
TRBJ2-7	once	.	TRBV7-2	TGTGCCAGCAGCCAATTGCGGAACTCCTACGAGCAGTACTTC	CASSQLRNSYEQYF
TRBJ1-2	.	TRBD1	TRBV6-6	TGTGCCAGCAGCCAAGGACAGGGGTATGGCTACACCTTC	CASSQGQGYGYTF
TRBJ1-2	.	.	TRBV7-2	TGTGCCAGCAGCCCCCTCGGGGGGTATGGCTACACCTTC	CASSPLGGYGYTF
TRBJ2-1	.	.	TRBV4-2	TGTGCCAGCAGCCAAGATCCGTCGAGAGTAACCTCCAGGGACAATGAGCAGTTCTTC	CASSQDPSRVTSRDNEQFF
TRBJ2-3	.	.	TRBV25-1	TGTGCCAGCAGTGAAGGACAGCGGACAGATACGCAGTATTTT	CASSEGQRTDTQYF
TRBJ1-2	.	.	TRBV5-5	TGTGCCAGCAGCTTCCGCCTAGGGGCGGGGGATGGTTATGGCTACACCTTC	CASSFRLGAGDGYGYTF
TRBJ2-3	.	.	TRBV25-1	TGTGCCAGCCTCTCAGGGCCAGATACGCAGTATTTT	CASLSGPDTQYF
TRBJ2-5	.	TRBD2	TRBV7-9	TGTGCCAGCAGCCCGGGGGAGCGGGAGGTCGGGACCCAGTACTTC	CASSPGEREVGTQYF
TRBJ1-1	.	.	TRBV19	TGTGCCAGCGGGGCTTGGGGGGGGACTGAAGCTTTCTTT	CASGAWGGTEAFF
TRBJ2-3	.	.	TRBV7-6	TGTGCCAGCAGCTTAGCGGACTCCTCTAGCACAGATACGCAGTATTTT	CASSLADSSSTDTQYF
TRBJ1-5	.	.	TRBV2	TGTGCCAGCACGGTAAATGGCAATCAGCCCCAGCATTTT	CASTVNGNQPQHF
TRBJ2-7	.	.	TRBV4-2	TGTGCCAGCAGCCAAGTAACATATTTGGCCCCGCCATACGAGCAGTACTTC	CASSQVTYLAPPYEQYF
TRBJ1-5	.	.	TRBV7-9	TGTGCCAGCAGCTTTGGAGGGGCCCCCAATCAGCCCCAGCATTTT	CASSFGGAPNQPQHF
TRBJ2-3	.	TRBD2	TRBV4-2	TGTGCCAGCAGTAATGGAGGGGCTAGCGGGAGGGCCGGCACAGATACGCAGTATTTT	CASSNGGASGRAGTDTQYF
TRBJ2-2	.	TRBD1	TRBV7-3	TGTGCCAGCAGCTTAGGGACAGGGTACACCGGGGAGCTGTTTTTT	CASSLGTGYTGELFF
TRBJ2-5	.	.	TRBV7-8	TGTGCCAGCAGCTTAGGCGGTGGGAGGTGGAAGACCCAGTACTTC	CASSLGGGRWKTQYF
TRBJ1-6	once	.	TRBV11-1	TGTGCCAGCAGCCTGCGGGCAGGGGAATCACCCCTCCACTTT	CASSLRAGESPLHF
TRBJ1-3	once	.	TRBV19	TGTGCCAGTAGAAGAGGGAGGAGCTCTGGAAACACCATATATTTT	CASRRGRSSGNTIYF
TRBJ2-5	once	.	TRBV6-5	TGTGCCAGCAGTCGTCCCGGGATACAAGAGACCCAGTACTTC	CASSRPGIQETQYF
TRBJ2-7	.	TRBD2	TRBV5-1	TGCGCCAGCAGCGTTGGACTAGCGGGAGGGGTGTCCTACGAGCAGTACTTC	CASSVGLAGGVSYEQYF
TRBJ2-7	.	.	TRBV7-8	TGTGCCAGCAGCCCACCGCGTCGGGGAACCTACGAGCAGTACTTC	CASSPPRRGTYEQYF
TRBJ1-2	.	TRBD1	TRBV7-9	TGTGCCAGCAACTCACAGGGGCCTACCGCATACACCTTC	CASNSQGPTAYTF
TRBJ1-1	.	.	TRBV4-3	TGCGCCAGCAGCCAGGATTTTACAGTTCTGGTGAACACTGAAGCTTTCTTT	CASSQDFTVLVNTEAFF
TRBJ1-6	.	.	TRBV19	TGTGCCAGTAGTATGGGACTCGGGAGCTCCTATAATTCACCCCTCCACTTT	CASSMGLGSSYNSPLHF
TRBJ2-6	.	.	TRBV27	TGTGCCAGCAGTTTATATCCGGGGTCTGGGGCCAACGTCCTGACTTTC	CASSLYPGSGANVLTF
TRBJ1-1	.	.	TRBV7-8	TGTGCCAGCAGCTCACAGGGAGGGACTGAAGCTTTCTTT	CASSSQGGTEAFF
TRBJ2-5	.	.	TRBV5-1	TGCGCCAGCAGCCCCGGCGGACAGTCCGAAGAGACCCAGTACTTC	CASSPGGQSEETQYF
TRBJ2-7	once	.	TRBV6-6	TGTGCCAGCAGTTACGACAAGACCGGCGAGCAGTACTTC	CASSYDKTGEQYF